This TCR beta chain was observed in a study of graft-versus-host responses after intestinal transplantation. Study overall: Each recipient received anti-thymocyte globulin induction, then tacrolimus and steroids for around 3 years. Study-wide findings and caveats: Ileal or blood samples showed some GvH clones first, and such clones were also found in recipient marrow.

Sequencing used immunoSEQ multiplex PCR; TCRdb keeps in-frame clones, though not all of them. Of some 86,000 clones listed, about 88% were seen once; the top ten hold approximately 0.3%. Germline lookup yields CDR1 SNHLY and CDR2 FYNNEI. The ends were cut back, 6 bases at V and 2 bases at J, with 10 bases in the middle. The CDR3 extends over 13 amino acids. To note about this clone: Its antigen is unknown.

This specimen consisted of unstimulated CD4+ T cells sorted from spleen or lymph node cells, obtained before transplant. The V and J genes are TRBV2 and TRBJ1-1; D is unresolved. This clonotype was sampled from a human donor who was the organ donor for an intestinal transplant. The CDR3 sequence: CASRWEANTEAFF. CDR3 DNA: TGTGCCAGCAGGTGGGAGGCTAACACTGAAGCTTTCTTT.